This T cell receptor beta chain was captured by sequencing in a study of blood T cell repertoires in COVID-19. This clone was seen a few times. CDR1 SGHNT and CDR2 YYREEE come from the germline V gene (reference sequence). Trimming took 0 bases from V and 4 from J; bases not matched to a gene: 5. The CDR3 is made up of 16 amino acids. The table came from immunoSEQ multiplex PCR; TCRdb's copy has only in-frame clones and leaves some out. The sample yields 250,000 or so clones, 70% to 90% seen once. The sample taken for sequencing was PBMCs or T cells enriched from blood (not recorded which). The receptor's source is a man aged 50-59 years who had been exposed to COVID-19. The chain uses TRBV5-4 and TRBJ1-3; 9 bases agree with TRBD1. The CDR3 region is CASSLGGTGIGNTIYF. CDR3 sequence (DNA): TGTGCCAGCAGCTTGGGCGGGACAGGGATCGGAAACACCATATATTTT.